Presented here are 27 T cell receptor beta chains from one specimen sequenced in a study of T-cell reconstitution after alpha-beta-depleted transplantation in children. Preparation of the TCRbeta library used unique molecular identifiers. TCRdb fed the PCR reads into MiXCR, producing one record per CDR3 protein. The sample yields about 260,000 distinct CDR3 sequences, approximately 8.9% seen once. Sequenced here: PBMCs, mostly from graft donor cells, sampled 180 days after TCRalphabeta/CD19-depleted stem cell transplant. The source of these receptors is a male patient under 18 who had a stem cell transplant for acute lymphoblastic leukemia, so the T cells may come from the graft donor.

This clonotype came up many times. The chain employs TRBV10-3 and TRBJ2-1, with 12 bases aligning to TRBD2. Trimming took 5 bases from V and 5 from J; bases not matched to a gene: 4. The CDR3 runs to 15 residues. Germline values: CDR1 ENHRY, CDR2 SYGVKD. The CDR3 DNA is TGTGCCATCAGTTGGCGGACTAGCGGGGACAATGAGCAGTTCTTC. Translation gives CAISWRTSGDNEQFF.

This clonotype was counted a few times. This chain joins TRBV7-1 and TRBJ2-1, with TRBD2 matching over 12 bases. TRBV7-1 has ORF status, its function being uncertain. CDR3 length: 23 residues. The V gene end was trimmed by 2 bases and the J gene end by 7 bases; junction bases not matched to a gene: 27. The CDR3 sequence: CASSSFPPGAASGGAVLGNEQFF. The CDR3 DNA is TGTGCCAGCAGCTCATTCCCCCCCGGGGCGGCTAGCGGGGGGGCCGTTCTAGGGAATGAGCAGTTCTTC.

The sample holds many counts of this clonotype. The gene calls are TRBV3-1 and TRBJ2-1, with no clear D. Between the trimmed V and J ends, which lost 4 bases and 6 bases, there was a span of 7 bases. Germline CDR1 reads LGHDT; CDR2 reads YNNKEL (reference sequence). The CDR3 is 12 amino acids. In DNA, the CDR3 is TGTGCCAGCAGCCTACTCAGCAATGAGCAGTTCTTC. Its protein is CASSLLSNEQFF.

This clonotype was observed at least ten times. This chain joins TRBV4-3 and TRBJ2-1, with unresolved D. Trimming took 3 bases from V and 0 from J, leaving 9 bases between them. Germline values: CDR1 LGHNA, CDR2 YSLEER. The CDR3 loop spans 15 amino acids. In DNA form, the CDR3 reads TGCGCCAGCAGCCAGCCCCTGAGCTCCTACAATGAGCAGTTCTTC. Translation: CASSQPLSSYNEQFF.

The table lists this clonotype with many counts. The chain combines TRBV20-1 with TRBJ2-7, with D unresolved. Between the trimmed V and J ends, which lost 3 bases and 1 base, there was a span of 10 bases. This CDR3 spans 13 amino acids. From germline, CDR1 is DFQATT and CDR2 SNEGSKA (reference sequence). DNA of the CDR3: TGCAGTGCTAGTGCCAGTCCTTCCTACGAGCAGTACTTC. Translated, it gives CSASASPSYEQYF.

This clonotype has at least ten counts. V usage is TRBV12-3 or TRBV12-4 and J usage is TRBJ2-1; no clear D. The V end lost 3 bases, the J end lost 2 bases, and 5 bases lay between the germline ends. The length of the CDR3 is 13 residues. The chain's CDR3 is CASSFNPYNEQFF. The CDR3 DNA sequence: TGTGCCAGCAGTTTTAATCCCTACAATGAGCAGTTCTTC.

The V gene is TRBV3-1, the J gene TRBJ1-6, with D maybe TRBD1 (6 bases). This CDR3 is built from 14 residues. From germline, CDR1 is LGHDT and CDR2 YNNKEL (reference sequence). V lost 4 bases, J lost 6 bases, and 10 bases lay in between. The CDR3 nucleotides read TGTGCCAGCAGCCTGTCCAGGGGTAATTCACCCCTCCACTTT. It translates to CASSLSRGNSPLHF.

This clonotype was seen ten or more times. This chain joins TRBV7-9 and TRBJ1-6; a possible D gene is TRBD1 (5 bases). V lost 4 bases to trimming and J lost 9 bases, with 13 bases between them. Germline V gene lookup returns CDR1 SEHNR and CDR2 FQNEAQ (reference sequence). This CDR3 has 14 residues. DNA of the CDR3: TGTGCCAGCAGCTCCGGACAAGGAACTTCACCCCTCCACTTT. As protein: CASSSGQGTSPLHF.

In its sample, this clonotype was seen many times. The rearrangement joins TRBV4-3 to TRBJ1-6, with D maybe TRBD1 (5 bases). V lost 1 base, J lost 3 bases, and 10 bases lay in between. The CDR3 spans 16 residues. CDR1 and CDR2 from the germline V gene are LGHNA and YSLEER. The CDR3 reads CASSQGGRVYNSPLHF. CDR3 bases: TGCGCCAGCAGCCAAGGGGGCAGGGTCTATAATTCACCCCTCCACTTT.

This clonotype has at least ten counts. V gene TRBV4-3 combines with J gene TRBJ2-1; D tentatively reads TRBD1 or TRBD2 (6 bases each). Germline lookup yields CDR1 LGHNA and CDR2 YSLEER. The CDR3 consists of 16 residues. V gave up 0 bases and J gave up 4 bases, with 13 bases separating them. CDR3 protein: CASSQDLGGRYNEQFF. In nucleotides, the CDR3 is TGCGCCAGCAGCCAAGATCTGGGGGGCCGGTACAATGAGCAGTTCTTC.

This clonotype appeared many times. CDR3 region: CASSPGPSSEAFF. CDR3 in DNA: TGTGCCAGCAGTCCGGGCCCCTCGAGTGAAGCTTTCTTT. The V call is TRBV27, the J call TRBJ1-1, with D uncertain. Trimming removed 5 bases from V and 7 bases from J, with 14 bases in between. The CDR3 consists of 13 residues. In germline, CDR1 is MNHEY, CDR2 SMNVEV (reference sequence).

This clonotype appeared many times. This chain links TRBV6-1 with TRBJ2-3, with D hard to call. This CDR3 is 15 amino acids long. The V end was cut by 4 bases, the J end by 1 base, with 12 bases between. Germline CDR1 MNHNS, CDR2 SASEGT. CDR3 residues: CASSAFGLGTDTQYF. CDR3 DNA: TGTGCCAGCAGTGCCTTCGGCCTTGGCACAGATACGCAGTATTTT.

With regard to this clonotype: A single base separates this from a much larger clone, so it may be a read error. Because it lacks the conserved phenylalanine or tryptophan at the end, this CDR3 is likely a read error. This sequence joins TRBV20-1 and TRBJ2-1, with D perhaps TRBD2 (6 bases). V was shortened by 4 bases and J by 0 bases, with 13 bases between the two germline ends. This CDR3 is 15 amino acids long. Germline V lookup: CDR1 DFQATT, CDR2 SNEGSKA (reference sequence). The CDR3 here is CSANSGESSYNEQFS. Written as DNA, the CDR3 is TGCAGTGCTAACTCGGGGGAGAGCTCCTACAATGAGCAGTTCTCC.

This clonotype was observed at least ten times. The chain carries TRBV15 and TRBJ2-5; possible D gene TRBD2, 6 bases. The CDR3 contains 15 residues. CDR1 is LNHNV and CDR2 is YYDKDF in the germline V gene (reference sequence). V was clipped by 0 bases and J by 5 bases, with 13 bases between them. The CDR3 spells CATSRDRRDLETQYF. In nucleotides, the CDR3 is TGTGCCACCAGCAGAGATCGAAGGGACTTGGAGACCCAGTACTTC.

This clonotype came up many times. The genes are TRBV15 and TRBJ2-7; possible D gene TRBD1, 6 bases. V was trimmed by 0 bases and J by 4 bases, leaving 10 bases between them. This CDR3 comprises 14 residues. Germline assignment: CDR1 LNHNV and CDR2 YYDKDF (reference sequence). CDR3 protein: CATSRDGGWYEQYF. The CDR3 DNA sequence: TGTGCCACCAGCAGAGATGGGGGCTGGTACGAGCAGTACTTC.

About this clonotype itself: This may be a read error: a much more frequent sequence differs by one nucleotide. The CDR3 does not close with the conserved phenylalanine or tryptophan, likely indicating a read error. The chain recombines TRBV20-1 with TRBJ2-3, with a tentative D call TRBD2 (5 bases). The length of the CDR3 is 14 residues. The V end was cut by 8 bases, the J end by 5 bases, with 20 bases between. Germline CDR1 reads DFQATT; CDR2 reads SNEGSKA (reference sequence). The CDR3 sequence is CSFKGTRGLDTQYS. CDR3 DNA sequence: TGCAGTTTTAAGGGAACCCGGGGATTAGATACGCAGTATTCT.

In this sample, this clonotype turned up many times. This rearrangement joins TRBV13 to TRBJ2-2; no clear D gene. Germline CDR1 is PRHDT and CDR2 is FYEKMQ (reference sequence). The V and J ends lost 1 base and 6 bases respectively, with 15 bases between them. This CDR3 is built from 16 residues. The CDR3 region has the DNA TGTGCCAGCAGCTTAGTTCCCCTTGTCAAACCCGGGGAGCTGTTTTTT. Encoded protein: CASSLVPLVKPGELFF.

This clonotype was observed at least ten times. The rearrangement links TRBV12-3 or TRBV12-4 to TRBJ2-1, with TRBD2 matching 7 bases. The CDR3 runs to 13 residues. After removal of 7 bases from V and 4 bases from J, the junction contained 4 bases not matched to a gene. CDR3 sequence: CASTGGGYNEQFF. CDR3 sequence (DNA): TGTGCCAGCACTGGCGGGGGTTACAATGAGCAGTTCTTC.

This clonotype has ten or more counts. This rearrangement joins TRBV20-1 to TRBJ2-7; 9 bases align to TRBD1. The CDR3 has 14 amino acids. V was pared by 2 bases and J by 3 bases, with 5 bases of the junction left unmatched. CDR1 is DFQATT, CDR2 SNEGSKA, per germline (reference sequence). The CDR3 protein is CSARRQGVIYEQYF. The CDR3 bases are TGCAGTGCTAGACGACAGGGGGTGATCTACGAGCAGTACTTC.

Many counts were recorded for this clonotype. The V gene is TRBV5-6, the J gene TRBJ2-7; unclear D gene. This CDR3 has 15 amino acids. Trimming took off 2 bases at V and 2 bases at J, with 14 bases between the two ends. CDR1 SGHDT and CDR2 YYEEEE come from the germline V gene. The CDR3 loop is CASSFRGGVTYEQYF. CDR3 bases: TGTGCCAGCAGCTTCCGAGGTGGGGTTACCTACGAGCAGTACTTC.

This clonotype has at least ten counts. The CDR3 protein is CASSPREALAKNIQYF. In nucleotides, the CDR3 is TGTGCCAGCAGCCCCCGGGAGGCTCTAGCCAAAAACATTCAGTACTTC. The V gene is TRBV9, the J gene TRBJ2-4; TRBD2 agrees at 7 bases. The CDR3 runs to 16 residues. The germline CDR1 and CDR2 sequences are SGDLS and YYNGEE. The trim removed 4 bases at V and 0 bases at J, leaving 7 bases unmatched.

The rearrangement uses TRBV10-3 and TRBJ1-4; 9 bases are a match to TRBD1. V trimming: 5 bases; J trimming: 7 bases; junction bases outside the gene matches: 5. CDR3 length: 14 residues. Looked up from germline, CDR1 is ENHRY and CDR2 is SYGVKD. The CDR3 reads CAISTQGAGEKLFF. For the CDR3, the DNA is TGTGCCATCAGTACACAGGGGGCGGGTGAAAAACTGTTTTTT.

This clonotype was counted ten times or more. The gene calls are TRBV7-2 and TRBJ1-2; no clear D. Germline V gene lookup returns CDR1 SGHTA and CDR2 FQGNSA. Trimming removed 2 bases from V and 8 bases from J, with 15 bases in between. The CDR3 runs to 14 residues. This CDR3 reads CASSLIKGLGGYTF. As DNA, the CDR3 is TGTGCCAGCAGCTTAATAAAAGGGCTCGGGGGCTACACCTTC.

This clonotype was found many times. The V and J genes are TRBV27 and TRBJ2-1; 9 positions match TRBD1. The CDR3 runs 17 residues. CDR1 and CDR2 from the germline V gene are MNHEY and SMNVEV (reference sequence). With 6 bases clipped from V and 6 bases from J, the junction kept 15 bases outside the gene matches. CDR3 nucleotides: TGTGCCAGCAGGTCTGGAACGACAGGGGGAGACCGCAATGAGCAGTTCTTC. Translating gives CASRSGTTGGDRNEQFF.

The chain employs TRBV20-1 and TRBJ2-7, with 11 bases that match TRBD2. Trimming took 3 bases from V and 8 from J; bases not matched to a gene: 15. Germline V CDR1 and CDR2: DFQATT, SNEGSKA (reference sequence). This CDR3 contains 16 residues. Here the CDR3 DNA reads TGCAGTGCTAGGGGCCCCCTACTAGCGGGAGTTTGGCAGCAGTACTTC. Protein: CSARGPLLAGVWQQYF.

This clonotype was counted at least ten times. This sequence joins TRBV6-6 and TRBJ2-7; D may be TRBD1 or TRBD2 (6 bases each). The CDR3 runs 12 residues. The germline V gene encodes CDR1 MNHNY and CDR2 SVGAGI (reference sequence). V shed 5 bases and J shed 7 bases, with 12 bases lying between them. CDR3 bases: TGTGCCAGCAGTGGGGGGCAGCGGGAGCAGTACTTC. Amino acids: CASSGGQREQYF.

This clonotype was recorded at least ten times. This rearrangement joins TRBV7-2 to TRBJ2-1, with 7 bases identical to TRBD1. The J segment lost 3 bases and the V segment lost 3 bases, leaving 5 bases of the junction unmatched. The CDR3 loop spans 15 amino acids. CDR1 is SGHTA, CDR2 FQGNSA, per germline. The CDR3 region is CASSLGTAFYNEQFF. In DNA, the CDR3 is TGTGCCAGCAGCTTGGGGACAGCGTTCTACAATGAGCAGTTCTTC.